This TCR beta chain derives from a study of cytomegalovirus exposure and HLA in healthy donors. Researchers ran the PCR with 60 Vbeta and 13 Jbeta primers. TCRdb keeps only in-frame clones here, not all; method: immunoSEQ multiplex PCR. In the table there are about 170,000 clones, about 79% of which are singletons. As concerns this clone: No antigen is known for it.

General study results and limits: Presence/absence results assume similar sequencing depth per donor, which may not hold. A later analysis by the authors found several of the most significant clusters apparently linked to common viral pathogens. When a later analysis was performed, an Asian-associated ancestry cluster reportedly had fewer N-insertions than the approximately 690-donor mean.

This CDR3 region has 15 residues. Germline CDR1 MDHEN, CDR2 SYDVKM. J lost 5 bases, V lost 6 bases, and 9 bases had no gene match. The chain uses TRBV28 and TRBJ2-7; 11 bases fit TRBD1. The sequence was obtained from a woman in her fifties or sixties in good health and CMV-seronegative. Sequencing was done on a sample of PBMCs. The CDR3 here is CASRSGGTGGDEQYF. CDR3 nucleotides: TGTGCCAGCAGATCCGGCGGGACAGGGGGAGACGAGCAGTACTTC. The whole variable domain, remainder taken from reference TRBV28 and TRBJ2-7, is DVKVTQSSRYLVKRTGEKVFLECVQDMDHENMFWYRQDPGLGLRLIYFSYDVKMKEKGDIPEGYSVSREKKERFSLILESASTNQTSMYLCASRSGGTGGDEQYFGPGTRLTVT.